The 5 T cell receptor beta chains reported below all come from one sample, sequenced in a study of T-cell memory formation after mild COVID-19. A single record per CDR3 protein comes from TCRdb applying MiXCR to the 5' RACE reads. The table lists fewer than 350,000 distinct CDR3 sequences, under 8.5% of them singletons. The source material was PBMCs or a T cell subset sorted from them (not recorded which). The receptors shown here come from a young man who had mild COVID-19 (a few samples of this study predate the infection). Cell type and time point are not known.

This clonotype was seen ten or more times. J is TRBJ2-3 and V is TRBV5-1; 8 nucleotides align to TRBD1. Per germline, CDR1 SGHRS and CDR2 YFSETQ. V lost 3 bases, J lost 3 bases, and 9 bases stayed unmatched. This CDR3 has 16 residues. This CDR3 is CASSSGDTGGTDTQYF. CDR3 nucleotide sequence: TGCGCCAGCAGCTCTGGAGATACAGGGGGGACAGATACGCAGTATTTT.

This clonotype turned up a few times. The chain has TRBV20-1 and TRBJ2-4; D gene ambiguous. The CDR3 runs 13 residues. V lost 4 bases and J lost 7, with 14 bases in between. Looked up from germline, CDR1 is DFQATT and CDR2 is SNEGSKA (reference sequence). CDR3 coding DNA: TGCAGTGCTACGGCCCCATCTGGGAACATTCAGTACTTC. Amino acids: CSATAPSGNIQYF.

The sample holds many counts of this clonotype. The chain uses TRBV5-1 and TRBJ2-5, with D perhaps given as TRBD1 or TRBD2 (6 bases each). V lost 3 bases and J 3 bases, leaving 15 bases between the germline ends. The CDR3 sequence is 15 residues long. Germline V gene lookup returns CDR1 SGHRS and CDR2 YFSETQ. CDR3 loop: CASSWNPGAKETQYF. CDR3 nucleotide sequence: TGCGCCAGCAGCTGGAACCCGGGGGCTAAAGAGACCCAGTACTTC.

The rearrangement uses TRBV19 and TRBJ2-5; possibly TRBD1 for D (5 bases). Trimming took off 6 bases at V and 3 bases at J, with 8 bases between the two ends. This CDR3 is 12 amino acids long. The V gene's germline CDR1 is LNHDA and CDR2 SQIVND (reference sequence). The CDR3 DNA sequence: TGTGCCAGTAGGGGCAGGGAAGAGACCCAGTACTTC. Its translation is CASRGREETQYF.

The gene calls are TRBV19 and TRBJ2-3, with TRBD2 as a possible D gene (6 bases). CDR1 and CDR2 (germline): LNHDA, SQIVND (reference sequence). This CDR3 has 14 amino acids. Trimming removed 7 bases at V and 2 bases at J, with 13 bases between. CDR3 region: CASTPSGDTDTQYF. For the CDR3, the DNA is TGTGCCAGTACCCCCTCGGGGGACACAGATACGCAGTATTTT.